The clone carrying this TCR beta chain was seen only once. Its antigen is unidentified. The table came from immunoSEQ multiplex PCR; TCRdb's copy has only in-frame clones and leaves some out. Of 55,000 to 75,000 clones in the sample, about 90% were seen once. The sample originates from a study of T cells in localized non-small cell lung cancer. The study's findings and limits: Among the tissues sampled, uninvolved adjacent lung had the highest T cell clonality, above tumor. Adjacent lung exhibited a median of about 57 among the 100 most abundant tumor clones.

Trimming removed 11 bases from V and 8 bases from J, with 16 bases in between. The CDR3 runs 13 residues. Germline CDR1 MNHEY, CDR2 SVGAGI. V and J are TRBV6-5 and TRBJ1-6, with D perhaps TRBD1 (6 bases). This sequence originates from an older male donor with stage III squamous cell lung carcinoma. Sequenced material: peripheral blood, taken before any cancer treatment. The CDR3 region is CASRRTDDSPLHF. The CDR3 region has the DNA TGTGCCTCGAGACGGACAGATGATTCACCCCTCCACTTT.